A selection of T cell receptor beta chains follows, all from one sample in a study of regulatory T cells in long-lasting Graves disease. TCRdb re-called the multiplex PCR reads through MiXCR, storing one row per CDR3 protein. The table shows about 440,000 distinct CDR3 sequences, with approximately 15% occurring only once. Another study also made use of these data, one on T cells in Graves' hyperthyroidism and ophthalmopathy.

Sequenced material: peripheral blood mononuclear cells (PBMCs), taken at new diagnosis, from a patient treated with antithyroid drugs. These receptors were obtained from a woman in her twenties or thirties with Graves disease. CDR3s include the opening cysteine and the closing phenylalanine or tryptophan. Fields, in order: D gene, V gene, J gene, clone size, CDR3 protein, CDR3 DNA. A D gene is named only where the DNA matches it firmly. Clone size, where shown, is once, few, many, or a class for clones that have expanded.

>-|TRBV20-1|TRBJ2-2|-
CSAHGTARDSLEIGGELFF
TGCAGTGCTCATGGAACGGCACGGGACTCCCTTGAGATCGGCGGGGAGCTGTTTTTT
>TRBD2|TRBV12-3/TRBV12-4|TRBJ2-7|many
CASSLGGRIYEQYF
TGTGCCAGCAGTTTGGGCGGGAGAATCTACGAGCAGTACTTC
>-|TRBV20-1|TRBJ2-1|many
CSARDGAPSYNEQFF
TGCAGTGCTAGAGACGGGGCCCCCTCCTACAATGAGCAGTTCTTC
>-|TRBV27|TRBJ2-4|many
CASSSGTLNIQYF
TGTGCCAGCAGTTCCGGGACACTAAACATTCAGTACTTC
>-|TRBV14|TRBJ2-2|few
CASSHGEGSHTGELFF
TGTGCCAGCAGCCATGGTGAGGGGAGTCATACCGGGGAGCTGTTTTTT
>-|TRBV29-1|TRBJ1-2|-
CSVADTEYGYTF
TGCAGCGTTGCGGACACGGAGTATGGCTACACCTTC
>TRBD2|TRBV19|TRBJ2-1|few
CASSKGLAGVRGEQFF
TGTGCCAGTAGTAAGGGACTAGCGGGAGTTAGGGGTGAGCAGTTCTTC
>TRBD1|TRBV15|TRBJ2-7|-
CATSGSGTGNEQYF
TGTGCCACCAGCGGATCCGGGACAGGGAACGAGCAGTACTTC
>TRBD2|TRBV19|TRBJ2-4|-
CASSMAPGLAGVAKNIQYF
TGTGCCAGTAGTATGGCCCCGGGACTAGCGGGAGTGGCCAAAAACATTCAGTACTTC
>-|TRBV9|TRBJ2-3|-
CASSVGGREYTDTQYF
TGTGCCAGCAGCGTAGGGGGCCGAGAATACACAGATACGCAGTATTTT
>-|TRBV3-1|TRBJ2-7|many
CASSQVGGRLFYEQYF
TGTGCCAGCAGCCAAGTAGGGGGTAGGCTCTTCTACGAGCAGTACTTC
>-|TRBV6-2/TRBV6-3|TRBJ2-2|few
CASSSGGGMNTGELFF
TGTGCCAGCAGTTCAGGGGGAGGGATGAACACCGGGGAGCTGTTTTTT
>-|TRBV20-1|TRBJ1-6|many
CSARTDGSYNSPLHF
TGCAGTGCTAGGACGGACGGTTCCTATAATTCACCCCTCCACTTT
>-|TRBV18|TRBJ2-5|many
CASSPPSRDQETQYF
TGTGCCAGCTCACCTCCGAGCAGGGACCAAGAGACCCAGTACTTC
>-|TRBV7-9|TRBJ2-3|many
CAIQTVQSTDTQYF
TGTGCCATCCAAACGGTGCAGTCCACAGATACGCAGTATTTT
>-|TRBV6-1|TRBJ1-5|many
CASSEAGRGSNQPQHF
TGTGCCAGCAGTGAAGCAGGTAGGGGTAGCAATCAGCCCCAGCATTTT
>TRBD1|TRBV10-1|TRBJ1-3|few
CASQGTGGSGNTIYF
TGCGCCAGCCAGGGGACAGGGGGCTCTGGAAACACCATATATTTT
>-|TRBV3-1|TRBJ2-1|many
CASVGESYNEQFF
TGTGCCAGCGTAGGGGAGTCCTACAATGAGCAGTTCTTC
>TRBD2|TRBV6-2/TRBV6-3|TRBJ2-1|-
CASSYVQTSGIYNEQFF
TGTGCCAGCAGTTACGTACAGACTAGCGGGATATACAATGAGCAGTTCTTC
>-|TRBV12-3/TRBV12-4|TRBJ2-2|few
CASSFEAWELFF
TGTGCCAGCAGTTTCGAGGCTTGGGAGCTGTTTTTT
>-|TRBV11-1|TRBJ2-1|few
CASSLAGTTGEQFF
TGTGCCAGCAGCTTAGCCGGGACAACGGGTGAGCAGTTCTTC
>-|TRBV9|TRBJ2-1|few
CASSVATWEEDEQFF
TGTGCCAGCAGCGTAGCGACGTGGGAGGAGGATGAGCAGTTCTTC
>-|TRBV20-1|TRBJ1-1|-
CSARDPGIPEAFF
TGCAGTGCTAGAGATCCTGGGATTCCTGAAGCTTTCTTT
>-|TRBV7-7|TRBJ2-1|many
CASSLDVSGQGFGEQFF
-
>-|TRBV12-3/TRBV12-4|TRBJ1-4|few
CASSIDSHDEKLFF
TGTGCCAGCAGTATCGACAGCCACGATGAAAAACTGTTTTTT
>-|TRBV7-9|TRBJ2-1|few
CASGSGPRNEQFF
TGTGCCAGCGGAAGCGGGCCACGCAATGAGCAGTTCTTC
>-|TRBV12-3/TRBV12-4|TRBJ2-3|many
CASTIYDTQYF
TGTGCCAGCACCATATACGATACGCAGTATTTT
>TRBD1|TRBV12-3/TRBV12-4|TRBJ2-6|many
CASSPRQGPSGANVLTF
TGTGCCAGCAGTCCCCGACAGGGCCCCTCTGGGGCCAACGTCCTGACTTTC
>-|TRBV20-1|TRBJ1-2|many
CSARDTVDGYTF
TGCAGTGCTAGAGATACGGTTGATGGCTACACCTTC
>-|TRBV15|TRBJ1-5|many
CATSRDRGVNQPQHF
TGTGCCACCAGCAGAGATCGGGGAGTCAATCAGCCCCAGCATTTT
>-|TRBV2|TRBJ2-1|many
CASRRVKEQFF
TGTGCCAGTCGAAGGGTTAAGGAGCAGTTCTTC
>TRBD2|TRBV2|TRBJ2-7|-
CASSIAGVDYEQYF
TGTGCCAGCAGTATAGCGGGAGTAGACTACGAGCAGTACTTC
>TRBD1|TRBV7-8|TRBJ1-2|-
CASSPQGQDGYTF
TGTGCCAGCAGCCCACAGGGACAGGATGGCTACACCTTC
>-|TRBV14|TRBJ2-5|few
CASSQGNGLGRETQYF
TGTGCCAGCAGCCAAGGAAACGGACTGGGTAGGGAGACCCAGTACTTC
>-|TRBV29-1|TRBJ2-7|many
CSVEAGETGETYEQYF
TGCAGCGTTGAAGCCGGGGAGACAGGTGAGACCTACGAGCAGTACTTC
>TRBD1|TRBV18|TRBJ2-5|many
CASSLDRVGQETQYF
TGTGCCAGCTCACTGGACAGGGTGGGCCAAGAGACCCAGTACTTC
>-|TRBV20-1|TRBJ2-7|few
CSASEGRRDYEQYF
TGCAGTGCTAGTGAGGGCCGCAGAGACTACGAGCAGTACTTC
>-|TRBV6-9|TRBJ1-1|-
CASSFSGAVMNTEAFF
TGTGCCAGCAGTTTCTCTGGGGCCGTGATGAACACTGAAGCTTTCTTT
>-|TRBV28|TRBJ2-7|many
CASREQGTRNEQYF
TGTGCCAGCAGGGAACAGGGTACGAGGAACGAGCAGTACTTC
>-|TRBV3-1|TRBJ1-1|many
CASSQAQGNTEAFF
TGTGCCAGCAGCCAAGCACAGGGGAACACTGAAGCTTTCTTT
>-|TRBV24-1|TRBJ2-1|many
CATSDYGTAFYNEQFF
TGTGCCACCAGTGATTATGGGACCGCATTTTACAATGAGCAGTTCTTC
>TRBD1|TRBV7-7|TRBJ2-2|-
CASSPGQGAPELFF
TGTGCCAGCAGCCCAGGACAGGGGGCCCCGGAGCTGTTTTTT
>-|TRBV7-2|TRBJ2-1|many
CASSASRGEQFF
TGTGCCAGCAGCGCCTCTAGGGGGGAGCAGTTCTTC
>-|TRBV19|TRBJ1-1|many
CATSGVKANTEAFF
TGTGCCACTTCAGGGGTCAAGGCGAACACTGAAGCTTTCTTT
>TRBD2|TRBV3-1|TRBJ2-1|many
CASSQRGGGEQFF
TGTGCCAGCAGCCAAAGGGGCGGGGGTGAGCAGTTCTTC
>-|TRBV4-2|TRBJ2-2|-
CASSQEVGWNTGELFF
TGTGCCAGCAGCCAAGAAGTTGGGTGGAACACCGGGGAGCTGTTTTTT